One sample yielded the 32 T cell receptor beta chains listed below, sequenced in a study of T cells in Graves' hyperthyroidism and ophthalmopathy. Amplification yielded TCR beta CDR3 regions, with RNA transcripts as the source. TCR CDR3 regions were first amplified by RT-PCR with HTBI primers. Each CDR3 protein gets one entry after TCRdb re-called the multiplex PCR reads with MiXCR. The sample consists of fewer than 600,000 distinct CDR3 sequences, about 15% of them appearing once. The sequencing input was blood. Receptor source: a woman aged 18-29 years with Graves' hyperthyroidism.

In its sample, this clonotype was seen many times. CDR3: CSATGTSGYTDTQYF. The CDR3 nucleotides are TGCAGTGCTACCGGGACTAGCGGTTACACAGATACGCAGTATTTT. V is TRBV20-1 and J is TRBJ2-3; 11 nucleotides line up with TRBD2. The CDR3 has 15 amino acids. CDR1 is DFQATT and CDR2 is SNEGSKA in the germline V gene (reference sequence). V was pared by 4 bases and J by 2 bases, with 5 bases of the junction left unmatched.

In its sample, this clonotype was seen a few times. The chain recombines TRBV10-2 with TRBJ1-2; D remains ambiguous. The CDR3 contains 13 residues. The V end lost 6 bases, the J end lost 7 bases, and 15 bases lay between the germline ends. The germline V gene encodes CDR1 WSHSY and CDR2 SAAADI. CDR3 loop: CASSGSRVFGYTF. The CDR3 DNA follows: TGCGCCAGCAGCGGGTCCCGGGTTTTTGGCTACACCTTC.

This clonotype was seen repeatedly, ten times or more. The chain carries TRBV6-1 and TRBJ2-5, with 9 bases identical to TRBD2. This CDR3 is 14 amino acids long. Germline V gene data show CDR1 as MNHNS and CDR2 as SASEGT. The junction had 5 bases not matched to a gene; V was cut back by 5 bases and J by 4 bases. CDR3 sequence reads: CASSSRGRGETQYF. CDR3 DNA sequence: TGTGCCAGCAGTTCTCGCGGGAGGGGAGAGACCCAGTACTTC.

This clonotype was seen a handful of times. A much larger clone differs from this one at a single base, so this may be a read error. The chain recombines TRBV25-1 with TRBJ2-5; possible D gene TRBD2, 7 bases. The CDR3 is 14 amino acids. Per the germline V gene, CDR1 is MGHDK and CDR2 is SYGVNS. Trimming shortened V by 4 bases and J by 5 bases, and 14 bases separated the two germline ends. CDR3 nucleotide sequence: TGTGCCAGCAGTGTAAGGGGAGGGGGGGAGACCCAGTACTTC. Translated: CASSVRGGGETQYF.

Ten or more counts support this clonotype. The rearrangement links TRBV3-1 to TRBJ1-4; D perhaps matches TRBD1 (5 bases). Germline V lookup: CDR1 LGHDT, CDR2 YNNKEL (reference sequence). The CDR3 runs to 12 residues. Trimming shortened V by 4 bases and J by 12 bases, and 12 bases separated the two germline ends. The CDR3 loop reads CASSRTSVELFF. CDR3 in DNA: TGTGCCAGCAGCCGGACAAGTGTTGAACTGTTTTTT. The variable domain in full, with the rest retrieved from reference TRBV3-1 and TRBJ1-4, is DTAVSQTPKYLVTQMGNDKSIKCEQNLGHDTMYWYKQDSKKFLKIMFSYNNKELIINETVPNRFSPKSPDKAHLNLHINSLELGDSAVYFCASSRTSVELFFGSGTQLSVL.

This clonotype was found many times. The chain employs TRBV18 and TRBJ1-1, with D possibly TRBD1 on 6 matching bases. There are 14 residues in the CDR3. Germline CDR1 is KGHSH and CDR2 is LQKENI. The V gene lost 5 bases and the J gene lost 2 bases, with 12 bases spanning the gap. The CDR3: CASSWTERNTEAFF. The CDR3 nucleotides are TGTGCCAGCTCATGGACAGAAAGAAACACTGAAGCTTTCTTT.

This clonotype was detected ten times or more. The CDR3, as DNA: TGTGCCTGGAGTGTAGGGGGAGATACGCAGTATTTT. Translating it yields CAWSVGGDTQYF. The chain carries TRBV30 and TRBJ2-3, with D perhaps TRBD1 (6 bases). This CDR3 is 12 amino acids long. CDR1 GTSNPN and CDR2 SVGIG come from the germline V gene (reference sequence). V dropped 0 bases and J dropped 5 bases, with 6 bases sitting between them.

This clonotype was counted a few times. The chain carries TRBV7-9 and TRBJ2-7, with D perhaps matching TRBD1 (5 bases). Germline CDR1 SEHNR, CDR2 FQNEAQ (reference sequence). The CDR3 length is 14 residues. The germline V and J ends were trimmed by 5 bases and 7 bases, with 18 bases remaining between them. CDR3 amino acids: CASSPDTTRSEQYF. In nucleotides, the CDR3 is TGTGCCAGCAGCCCGGACACCACCCGCTCAGAGCAGTACTTC.

Ten or more counts support this clonotype. In nucleotides, the CDR3 is TGCGCCAGCAGCTGGGCCGGGACGGAGAACTATGGCTACACCTTC. Amino acids: CASSWAGTENYGYTF. The chain uses TRBV5-1 and TRBJ1-2; D may be TRBD1 (5 bases). The CDR3 totals 15 residues. Per germline, CDR1 SGHRS and CDR2 YFSETQ. The V end was cut by 3 bases, the J end by 2 bases, with 14 bases between. The whole variable domain, filled in from reference TRBV5-1 and TRBJ1-2, reads KAGVTQTPRYLIKTRGQQVTLSCSPISGHRSVSWYQQTPGQGLQFLFEYFSETQRNKGNFPGRFSGRQFSNSRSEMNVSTLELGDSALYLCASSWAGTENYGYTFGSGTRLTVV.

The sample holds many counts of this clonotype. The rearrangement joins TRBV6-1 to TRBJ2-2; D tentatively reads TRBD1 or TRBD2 (5 bases each). Germline CDR1 is MNHNS and CDR2 is SASEGT. V lost 6 bases, J lost 4 bases, and 12 bases lay in between. This CDR3 is 14 amino acids long. The CDR3 sequence: CASRGLGATGELFF. The DNA of the CDR3 is TGTGCCAGCAGGGGGCTCGGGGCCACCGGGGAGCTGTTTTTT.

This clonotype showed up many times. The V call is TRBV5-4, the J call TRBJ2-1; D gene uncertain. CDR3 length equals 15 residues. Germline V lookup: CDR1 SGHNT, CDR2 YYREEE (reference sequence). Trimming cost V 0 bases and J 3 bases, with 10 bases left between them. The CDR3 DNA follows: TGTGCCAGCAGCTTGGGACGGAACGTCTACAATGAGCAGTTCTTC. Translated: CASSLGRNVYNEQFF.

Worth noting for this clonotype: A single base separates this from a much larger clone, so it may be a read error. The gene calls are TRBV30 and TRBJ2-7; 10 positions agree with TRBD2. J gave up 4 bases and V 2 bases, and 11 bases lay outside the gene matches. This CDR3 is built from 16 residues. Germline values: CDR1 GTSNPN, CDR2 SVGIG (reference sequence). CDR3 nucleotide sequence: TGTGCCTGGAGTTTCACCTCTAGCGGGAGAAGGTACGAGCAGTACGTC. Protein sequence: CAWSFTSSGRRYEQYV.

This clonotype was seen ten or more times. For the CDR3, the DNA is TGTGCCAGCTCTCTTCGACAGGGTGGGACAGATACGCAGTATTTT. Its protein is CASSLRQGGTDTQYF. V gene TRBV18 combines with J gene TRBJ2-3, with 7 bases that match TRBD1. This CDR3 comprises 15 residues. Germline V gene data show CDR1 as KGHSH and CDR2 as LQKENI. J gave up 3 bases and V 6 bases, and 9 bases lay outside the gene matches.

CDR3 DNA: TGTGCCTGGAGGGACCCGGGACTCGGTGGCTACACCTTC. Translation: CAWRDPGLGGYTF. The chain uses TRBV30 and TRBJ1-2, with D perhaps TRBD1 (5 bases). This CDR3 comprises 13 residues. V lost 3 bases and J 7 bases, leaving 15 bases between the germline ends. CDR1 and CDR2 (germline): GTSNPN, SVGIG (reference sequence).

There are many counts of this clonotype. This rearrangement joins TRBV30 to TRBJ2-7; 8 bases are shared with TRBD1. Germline V gives CDR1 GTSNPN, CDR2 SVGIG (reference sequence). The CDR3 covers 16 residues. V shed 0 bases, J shed 2 bases, and the junction held 9 bases outside the gene matches. Here the CDR3 DNA reads TGTGCCTGGAGTGTCCGTGGGGACAGGAGAACCTACGAGCAGTACTTC. This translates into CAWSVRGDRRTYEQYF.

V and J are TRBV7-3 and TRBJ2-1; maybe TRBD1 (6 bases). The CDR3 is 13 residues long. Trimming shortened V by 5 bases and J by 6 bases, and 11 bases separated the two germline ends. Germline V CDR1 and CDR2: SGHTA, FQGTGA. The CDR3 sequence is CASSEDSFNEQFF. In DNA, the CDR3 is TGTGCCAGCAGCGAGGACAGTTTCAATGAGCAGTTCTTC.

This clonotype was detected many times. The chain combines TRBV6-1 with TRBJ2-7, with 7 bases fitting TRBD2. This CDR3 has 15 residues. V shed 6 bases and J 4 bases; nucleotides not matched to a gene: 12. The germline V gene encodes CDR1 MNHNS and CDR2 SASEGT. The CDR3 sequence: CASSRYLAETYEQYV. The CDR3 DNA follows: TGTGCCAGCAGCCGCTATCTAGCGGAGACTTACGAGCAGTACGTC.

The V gene is TRBV11-3, the J gene TRBJ2-1; 10 nucleotides line up with TRBD2. The V gene's germline CDR1 is SGHNT and CDR2 YENEEA. Trimming took 5 bases from V and 12 from J; bases not matched to a gene: 7. The CDR3 totals 13 residues. This CDR3 is CASSNLAGDGQFF. CDR3 nucleotide sequence: TGTGCCAGCAGCAATCTAGCGGGAGACGGGCAGTTCTTC.

This clonotype was seen ten or more times. This chain uses TRBV7-3 with TRBJ2-1; 9 bases map to TRBD2. Germline V gene lookup returns CDR1 SGHTA and CDR2 FQGTGA. V gave up 5 bases and J gave up 5 bases; unmatched junction bases: 10. This CDR3 is built from 16 residues. This chain's CDR3 is CASSVTLAGGDNEQFF. The CDR3 coding sequence is TGTGCCAGCAGCGTTACCCTCGCGGGAGGGGACAATGAGCAGTTCTTC.

The chain employs TRBV7-9 and TRBJ2-2; possible D gene TRBD1, 5 bases. Germline V lookup: CDR1 SEHNR, CDR2 FQNEAQ (reference sequence). The CDR3 contains 16 residues. Deletions cut 3 bases from V and 7 bases from J, with 18 bases between. For the CDR3, the DNA is TGTGCCAGCAGCTTGGGGCTAAACACCGGGCGCGGGGAGCTGTTTTTT. Its protein is CASSLGLNTGRGELFF.

The chain combines TRBV11-2 with TRBJ1-4, with D tentatively TRBD1 (5 bases). V lost 1 base and J lost 0, with 12 bases in between. The CDR3 runs 17 residues. The V gene's germline CDR1 is SGHAT and CDR2 FQNNGV. This CDR3 reads CASSLGRQPTTNEKLFF. The CDR3 DNA reads TGTGCCAGCAGCTTAGGGAGACAGCCCACAACTAATGAAAAACTGTTTTTT. The full variable domain, rest sourced from reference TRBV11-2 and TRBJ1-4, is EAGVAQSPRYKIIEKRQSVAFWCNPISGHATLYWYQQILGQGPKLLIQFQNNGVVDDSQLPKDRFSAERLKGVDSTLKIQPAKLEDSAVYLCASSLGRQPTTNEKLFFGSGTQLSVL.

This clonotype appeared many times. This chain links TRBV5-1 with TRBJ2-3; tentative D call: TRBD2 (6 bases). V was clipped by 4 bases and J by 1 base, with 13 bases between them. This CDR3 comprises 15 residues. Germline values: CDR1 SGHRS, CDR2 YFSETQ. The CDR3 spells CASSDRGSGTDTQYF. The CDR3 region has the DNA TGCGCCAGCAGCGACCGGGGGAGCGGCACAGATACGCAGTATTTT. Full variable domain (rest looked up from reference TRBV5-1 and TRBJ2-3): KAGVTQTPRYLIKTRGQQVTLSCSPISGHRSVSWYQQTPGQGLQFLFEYFSETQRNKGNFPGRFSGRQFSNSRSEMNVSTLELGDSALYLCASSDRGSGTDTQYFGPGTRLTVL.

The chain uses TRBV27 and TRBJ1-1, with D possibly being TRBD1 (6 bases). The V and J ends lost 6 bases and 8 bases respectively, with 13 bases between them. The CDR3 is made up of 12 amino acids. CDR1 and CDR2 from the germline V gene are MNHEY and SMNVEV (reference sequence). CDR3 DNA sequence: TGTGCCAGCAGCTTAGGACAGCCAGAAGCTTTCTTT. This gives the protein CASSLGQPEAFF.

This clonotype was counted many times. The J gene is TRBJ1-1, the V gene TRBV24-1; tentative D call: TRBD1 (6 bases). CDR1 is KGHDR and CDR2 is SFDVKD in the germline V gene. The CDR3 loop spans 15 amino acids. V dropped 9 bases and J dropped 3 bases, with 19 bases sitting between them. The CDR3 loop reads CATSGGGLRDTEAFF. The CDR3 coding sequence is TGTGCCACCTCAGGAGGGGGGTTGCGAGACACTGAAGCTTTCTTT.

This clonotype has a handful of counts. V and J are TRBV4-2 and TRBJ2-1; 7 positions agree with TRBD2. This CDR3 spans 15 amino acids. The germline V gene encodes CDR1 LGHNA and CDR2 YNFKEQ. Germline trimming cut 1 base from V and 3 bases from J; bases unmatched to any gene: 3. This chain's CDR3 is CASSQVLASYNEQFF. The CDR3 bases are TGTGCCAGCAGCCAAGTACTAGCGAGCTACAATGAGCAGTTCTTC.

This clonotype has at least ten counts. V is TRBV14 and J is TRBJ2-2, with D unresolved. The CDR3 contains 12 residues. Germline CDR1 is SGHDN and CDR2 is FVKESK. V was shortened by 5 bases and J by 5 bases, with 6 bases between the two germline ends. The CDR3 sequence is CASSTRTGELFF. The CDR3 coding sequence is TGTGCCAGCAGCACCAGAACCGGGGAGCTGTTTTTT.

This clonotype came up many times. This chain uses TRBV11-3 with TRBJ1-1; D gene ambiguous. The V gene's germline CDR1 is SGHNT and CDR2 YENEEA. The CDR3 is made up of 11 amino acids. The V gene lost 5 bases and the J gene lost 6 bases, with 7 bases spanning the gap. DNA for the CDR3: TGTGCCAGCAGCCCGGTCGCTGAAGCTTTCTTT. Its protein is CASSPVAEAFF.

Many counts were recorded for this clonotype. This sequence joins TRBV12-3 or TRBV12-4 and TRBJ1-1; no reliable D call. The V and J ends lost 7 bases and 8 bases respectively, with 20 bases between them. This CDR3 region has 14 residues. The CDR3 loop reads CASKPQDLDLEAFF. The CDR3 coding sequence is TGTGCCAGCAAACCGCAGGATCTCGACCTAGAAGCTTTCTTT.

This clonotype was counted at least ten times. This chain uses TRBV15 with TRBJ1-5, with D perhaps TRBD1 (6 bases). Trimming cost V 7 bases and J 1 base, with 14 bases left between them. There are 15 residues in the CDR3. Per the germline V gene, CDR1 is LNHNV and CDR2 is YYDKDF (reference sequence). In DNA form, the CDR3 reads TGTGCCACCACCCTCAGGGGCCGCAGCAATCAGCCCCAGCATTTT. Its protein product is CATTLRGRSNQPQHF.

Worth noting for this clonotype: A much more abundant neighbour one base away suggests this may be a read error. The chain recombines TRBV11-2 with TRBJ2-3; TRBD2 matches at 9 bases. Germline values: CDR1 SGHAT, CDR2 FQNNGV. The CDR3 loop spans 18 amino acids. In DNA form, the CDR3 reads TGTGCCAGCGGCTTTGCCCCGAGTCTAGCGGGGATCACAGATACGCAGTATTTT. Translating it yields CASGFAPSLAGITDTQYF.

This clonotype was observed many times. The chain is built from TRBV30 and TRBJ2-5, with 7 bases lining up with TRBD2. This CDR3 contains 16 residues. Germline V gives CDR1 GTSNPN, CDR2 SVGIG (reference sequence). Trimming cost V 0 bases and J 5 bases; bases outside gene matches: 12. This CDR3 reads CAWSVPHSGYGETQYF. The CDR3 nucleotides are TGTGCCTGGAGTGTACCCCATAGCGGGTACGGGGAGACCCAGTACTTC.

This clonotype was detected many times. V and J are TRBV29-1 and TRBJ1-5; D gene unclear. CDR3 length equals 13 residues. Trimming left V 5 bases short and J 2 bases short, with 10 bases between. Germline loops: CDR1 SQVTM, CDR2 ANQGSEA. CDR3 sequence: CSVRGNGNQPQHF. The CDR3 bases are TGCAGCGTTCGAGGGAACGGCAATCAGCCCCAGCATTTT.